The 18 T cell receptor beta chains reported below all come from one sample, sequenced in a study of T cell responses to AZD1222 COVID-19 vaccine. Profiling relied on immunoSEQ multiplex PCR, and the TCRdb table lists in-frame clones only, not all of them. The sample has 95,000 to 100,000 clones; around nine tenths are singletons. This specimen was peripheral blood, taken 28 days after the second AZD1222 dose. The receptors come from an adult who received the AZD1222 COVID-19 vaccine.

The chain couples TRBV4-1 to TRBJ1-6; 8 bases fit TRBD1. J was trimmed by 9 bases and V by 1 base; bases with no gene match: 8. The CDR3 is 16 amino acids. The germline V gene encodes CDR1 MGHRA and CDR2 YSYEKL. The CDR3 is CASSQVPDRASSPLHF. The CDR3 DNA follows: TGCGCCAGCAGCCAAGTCCCGGACAGGGCCTCTTCACCCCTCCACTTT.

The CDR3 coding sequence is TGTGCCAGCAGCCCAATATTCCCTTTCCCTGGAGCTTTCTTT. Its translation is CASSPIFPFPGAFF. The chain recombines TRBV11-2 with TRBJ1-1; no clear D gene. Trimming left V 5 bases short and J 10 bases short, with 20 bases between. The CDR3 covers 14 residues. CDR1 SGHAT and CDR2 FQNNGV come from the germline V gene.

The chain carries TRBV5-1 and TRBJ1-6; D possibly corresponds to TRBD1 (5 bases). From germline, CDR1 is SGHRS and CDR2 YFSETQ. The CDR3 extends over 14 amino acids. V gave up 4 bases and J gave up 5 bases, with 10 bases separating them. The DNA for the CDR3 is TGCGCCAGCAGCGAACAGGACGATAATTCACCCCTCCACTTT. It yields the protein CASSEQDDNSPLHF. The whole variable domain, remainder taken from reference TRBV5-1 and TRBJ1-6, is KAGVTQTPRYLIKTRGQQVTLSCSPISGHRSVSWYQQTPGQGLQFLFEYFSETQRNKGNFPGRFSGRQFSNSRSEMNVSTLELGDSALYLCASSEQDDNSPLHFGNGTRLTVT.

The chain carries TRBV15 and TRBJ1-2; D remains ambiguous. CDR1 is LNHNV, CDR2 YYDKDF, per germline (reference sequence). Trimming took 3 bases from V and 2 from J, leaving 10 bases between them. The CDR3 loop spans 14 amino acids. Here the CDR3 DNA reads TGTGCCACCAGCAGGAGGACGGACAACTATGGCTACACCTTC. Its protein product is CATSRRTDNYGYTF.

This sequence joins TRBV30 and TRBJ1-2, with 9 bases matching TRBD1. Trimming removed 2 bases from V and 5 bases from J; junction bases left unmatched: 9. Germline-derived CDR1 and CDR2 are GTSNPN and SVGIG (reference sequence). There are 15 residues in the CDR3. CDR3 nucleotides: TGTGCCTGGAGTCCTTCAGACAGGGGGAGGTATGGCTACACCTTC. Amino acids: CAWSPSDRGRYGYTF.

The chain recombines TRBV21-1 with TRBJ2-2. TRBV21-1 is a recognized pseudogene. The CDR3 is 17 amino acids. CDR3 loop: CASSRLTGTDNTGELFF. The DNA for the CDR3 is TGTGCCAGCAGCAGATTAACCGGGACGGACAACACCGGGGAGCTGTTTTTT.

The chain combines TRBV6-5 with TRBJ1-5; TRBD1 is a possible D gene (6 bases). The CDR3 sequence is 13 residues long. V was clipped by 6 bases and J by 4 bases, with 10 bases between them. Germline assignment: CDR1 MNHEY and CDR2 SVGAGI. The CDR3 sequence is CASRHRDNQPQHF. The CDR3 DNA is TGTGCCAGCAGACACAGGGATAATCAGCCCCAGCATTTT.

V is TRBV6-5 and J is TRBJ2-1; no clear D. This CDR3 has 14 residues. Trimming pared 7 bases from V and 6 bases from J, leaving 16 bases between. CDR1 is MNHEY, CDR2 SVGAGI, per germline. Here the CDR3 reads CASTRTLSGNEQFF. CDR3 in DNA: TGTGCCAGCACCCGGACGTTGTCGGGCAATGAGCAGTTCTTC.

Concerning this clone itself: Other DNA sequences from this sample encode an identical CDR3 as well. The rearrangement uses TRBV5-4 and TRBJ1-3; the D is unclear. The CDR3 consists of 14 residues. With 0 bases removed from V and 3 bases from J, the gap between germline ends came to 7 bases. CDR1 SGHNT and CDR2 YYREEE come from the germline V gene (reference sequence). The CDR3 is CASSLVGVGNTIYF. For the CDR3, the DNA is TGTGCCAGCAGCTTGGTCGGGGTTGGAAACACCATATATTTT.

The chain combines TRBV14 with TRBJ1-3; 9 bases agree with TRBD1. Germline V CDR1 and CDR2: SGHDN, FVKESK. The CDR3 has 16 amino acids. The V segment lost 0 bases and the J segment 2 bases; nucleotides outside the gene matches: 2. The CDR3 DNA reads as TGTGCCAGCAGCCAAGACTACAGGGGGCCTGGAAACACCATATATTTT. Amino acid sequence: CASSQDYRGPGNTIYF.

The chain combines TRBV6-1 with TRBJ2-7, with D unclear. The V end was cut by 2 bases, the J end by 3 bases, with 5 bases between. CDR3 length: 12 amino acids. The germline V gene encodes CDR1 MNHNS and CDR2 SASEGT. DNA of the CDR3: TGTGCCAGCAGTGAAATGGGCTACGAGCAGTACTTC. The encoded protein is CASSEMGYEQYF.

The chain is built from TRBV28 and TRBJ2-7, with TRBD2 matching 10 bases. V lost 7 bases to trimming and J lost 0 bases; unmatched junction nucleotides: 6. Germline values: CDR1 MDHEN, CDR2 SYDVKM. This CDR3 has 15 amino acids. DNA of the CDR3: TGTGCCAGCAAACTAGCGGGATCCAGCTCCTACGAGCAGTACTTC. Protein product: CASKLAGSSSYEQYF.

This chain joins TRBV28 and TRBJ1-4; D is possibly TRBD1 (5 bases). V dropped 10 bases and J dropped 6 bases, with 18 bases sitting between them. Germline V gene sequence: CDR1 MDHEN, CDR2 SYDVKM. The length of the CDR3 is 14 residues. CDR3 loop: CATNLEGTHEKLFF. The CDR3 region has the DNA TGTGCCACCAACCTCGAGGGGACGCATGAAAAACTGTTTTTT.

This chain links TRBV2 with TRBJ1-1; D may be TRBD1 (5 bases). Per germline, CDR1 SNHLY and CDR2 FYNNEI. V shed 5 bases and J shed 13 bases, with 29 bases lying between them. The CDR3 runs 16 residues. The DNA for the CDR3 is TGTGCCAGCAGTTATTATACCGGGACGGAGACCAGAAGTGTTTTCTTT. Its translation: CASSYYTGTETRSVFF.

This clone turned up a few times. The rearrangement joins TRBV7-2 to TRBJ2-1; 11 bases agree with TRBD2. This CDR3 is built from 15 residues. V was pared by 3 bases and J by 8 bases, with 6 bases of the junction left unmatched. Germline loops: CDR1 SGHTA, CDR2 FQGNSA. The CDR3 protein is CASSFELAGGYEQFF. CDR3 nucleotides: TGTGCCAGCAGCTTTGAGCTAGCGGGAGGCTATGAGCAGTTCTTC.

The chain recombines TRBV27 with TRBJ1-1, with a weak D call TRBD1 (6 bases). Germline CDR1 MNHEY, CDR2 SMNVEV (reference sequence). The ends were cut back, 8 bases at V and 5 bases at J, with 18 bases in the middle. This CDR3 is built from 14 residues. This CDR3 is CASRTRGRETEAFF. The CDR3 bases are TGTGCCAGCCGAACCAGGGGAAGGGAGACTGAAGCTTTCTTT.

The J gene is TRBJ2-7, the V gene TRBV5-4; D may correspond to TRBD1 or TRBD2 (5 bases each). V dropped 2 bases and J dropped 6 bases, with 9 bases sitting between them. The CDR3 covers 12 residues. Germline loops: CDR1 SGHNT, CDR2 YYREEE (reference sequence). The CDR3: CASSFTGGEQYF. The CDR3 nucleotides read TGTGCCAGCAGCTTTACTGGGGGCGAGCAGTACTTC. Based on the CDR3 plus reference TRBV5-4 and TRBJ2-7, the full variable domain is ETGVTQSPTHLIKTRGQQVTLRCSSQSGHNTVSWYQQALGQGPQFIFQYYREEENGRGNFPPRFSGLQFPNYSSELNVNALELDDSALYLCASSFTGGEQYFGPGTRLTVT.

This sequence joins TRBV9 and TRBJ2-1; 7 bases agree with TRBD1. The ends lost 0 bases at V and 1 base at J; junction bases unmatched: 7. Germline lookup yields CDR1 SGDLS and CDR2 YYNGEE. CDR3 length equals 17 residues. The CDR3 nucleotides are TGTGCCAGCAGCGTAGTACCAACAGGGGAGTCCTACAATGAGCAGTTCTTC. It specifies CASSVVPTGESYNEQFF.